What follows describes a single T cell receptor (beta chain). What it binds is unknown. The data are from a study of T cell responses to AZD1222 COVID-19 vaccine. Study observations and caveats: White British donors predominated, females outnumbered males, and clonal diversity was possibly underestimated. A reported finding is that nearly half of spike-specific TCRs target unmutated variant regions.

Here immunoSEQ multiplex PCR was the method, and the copy in TCRdb shows in-frame clones only, minus some. The profile shows 90,000 to 120,000 clones, about 90% of them singletons. V lost 5 bases and J 2 bases, leaving 4 bases between the germline ends. The length of the CDR3 is 12 residues. The germline gives CDR1 SGHTA, CDR2 FQGNSA. The sequenced sample was peripheral blood, obtained on day 0 of AZD1222 vaccination. This receptor was identified in an adult in good health. This chain connects TRBV7-2 to TRBJ1-5; D unclear. In DNA, the CDR3 is TGTGCCAGCAGCCCGGGCAATCAGCCCCAGCATTTT. This gives the protein CASSPGNQPQHF.